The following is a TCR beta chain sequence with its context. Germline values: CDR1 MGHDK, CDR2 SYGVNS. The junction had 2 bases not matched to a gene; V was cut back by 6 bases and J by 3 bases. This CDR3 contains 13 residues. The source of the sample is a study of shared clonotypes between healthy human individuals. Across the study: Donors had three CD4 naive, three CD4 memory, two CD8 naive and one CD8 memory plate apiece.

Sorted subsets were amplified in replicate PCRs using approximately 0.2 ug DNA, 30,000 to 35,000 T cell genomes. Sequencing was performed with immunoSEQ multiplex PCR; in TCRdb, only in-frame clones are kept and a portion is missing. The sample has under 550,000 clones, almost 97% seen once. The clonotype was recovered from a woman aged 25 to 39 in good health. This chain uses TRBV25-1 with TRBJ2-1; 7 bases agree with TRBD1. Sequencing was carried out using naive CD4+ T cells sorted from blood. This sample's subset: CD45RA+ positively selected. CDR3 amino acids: CASRTGFYNEQFF. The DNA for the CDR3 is TGTGCCAGCAGGACAGGGTTCTACAATGAGCAGTTCTTC.